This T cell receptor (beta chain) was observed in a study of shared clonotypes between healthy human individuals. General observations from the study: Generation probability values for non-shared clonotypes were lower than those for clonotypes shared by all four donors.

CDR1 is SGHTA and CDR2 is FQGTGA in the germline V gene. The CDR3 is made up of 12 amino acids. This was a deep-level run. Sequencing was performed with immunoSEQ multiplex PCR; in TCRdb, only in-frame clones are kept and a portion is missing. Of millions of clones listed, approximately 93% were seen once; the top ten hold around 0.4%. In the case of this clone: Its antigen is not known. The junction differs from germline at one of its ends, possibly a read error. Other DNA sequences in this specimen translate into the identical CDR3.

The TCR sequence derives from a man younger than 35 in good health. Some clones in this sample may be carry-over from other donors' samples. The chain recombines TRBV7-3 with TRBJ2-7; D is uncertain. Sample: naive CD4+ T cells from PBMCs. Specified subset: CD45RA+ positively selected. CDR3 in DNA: TGTGCCAGCAGCCCTCCCGCCTACGAACAGTACTTC. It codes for CASSPPAYEQYF.